Listed here are 4 T cell receptor beta chains from one sample, sequenced in a study of blood T cell repertoires in COVID-19. Only in-frame clones appear in the TCRdb table, and some are missing; sequencing was by immunoSEQ multiplex PCR. The sample holds some 490,000 clones, more than 85% seen once. The sequencing sample was made of PBMCs or T cells enriched from blood (not recorded which). All receptors come from a woman aged 55-69 years who had recovered from COVID-19.

This sequence joins TRBV30 and TRBJ2-3; the match to TRBD2 covers 7 bases. This CDR3 has 13 residues. The ends lost 5 bases at V and 4 bases at J; junction bases unmatched: 6. Germline CDR1 is GTSNPN and CDR2 is SVGIG (reference sequence). CDR3 nucleotide sequence: TGTGCCTGGTCAGCGGGGCCGTCAGATACGCAGTATTTT. This codes for CAWSAGPSDTQYF.

The rearrangement uses TRBV28 and TRBJ2-3; the match to TRBD2 covers 7 bases. The V and J ends lost 3 bases and 2 bases, in that order; junction bases with no gene match: 2. Germline V gene lookup returns CDR1 MDHEN and CDR2 SYDVKM. CDR3 size: 14 residues. CDR3: CASSLAGDTDTQYF. CDR3 bases: TGTGCCAGCAGTTTGGCGGGAGACACAGATACGCAGTATTTT.

This chain joins TRBV21-1 and TRBJ2-1; TRBD2 reflects the table's D call only, with no check against the DNA. TRBV21-1 is reported as a pseudogene. The CDR3 extends over 16 amino acids. CDR3 protein: CASILPLRVLEGEQFF. Written as DNA, the CDR3 is TGTGCCAGCATTCTTCCCCTCCGGGTCTTAGAGGGTGAGCAGTTCTTC.

CDR3 DNA sequence: TGTGCCTGGAGTGTACGAGGGAATGAAAAACTGTTTTTT. This gives the protein CAWSVRGNEKLFF. The gene calls are TRBV30 and TRBJ1-4; D is unclear. The length of the CDR3 is 13 residues. Per the germline V gene, CDR1 is GTSNPN and CDR2 is SVGIG (reference sequence). Trimming cost V 0 bases and J 5 bases, with 7 bases left between them.